The count of the clone carrying this T cell receptor (beta chain) is one. Participants came from about 24 US areas, aged about 18 to 89 years. For recovered donors of Cohort 3, there were two negative PCRs, clearance, or symptom resolution. The sample is drawn from a study of blood T cell repertoires in COVID-19. Study-level information: From T cells, B-cell-depleted T cells, or PBMCs came the material, which was cDNA or gDNA.

The length of the CDR3 is 15 residues. Trimming at V came to 6 bases and at J to 1 base, leaving 6 bases not matched to a gene. Germline CDR1 is MGHDK and CDR2 is SYGVNS. Clones were read by immunoSEQ multiplex PCR, and TCRdb kept only the in-frame ones, dropping some. Of about 400,000 clones listed, about 90% are singletons. The chain joins TRBV25-1 to TRBJ2-5; TRBD2 matches at 9 bases. The source of this sequence is a woman in her thirties who had recovered from COVID-19. Source material: PBMCs or T cells enriched from blood (not recorded which). The CDR3 coding sequence is TGTGCCAGCAGCCCGAAGCGGGGGGTCCAAGAGACCCAGTACTTC. Encoded protein: CASSPKRGVQETQYF.